The 25 T cell receptor beta chains listed next were all sequenced from one sample in a study of T cells in Graves' hyperthyroidism and ophthalmopathy. Amplification yielded TCR beta CDR3 regions, with RNA transcripts as the source. TCR CDR3 underwent first-round RT-PCR with the HTBI primer set. TCRdb redid the calling of the multiplex PCR reads with MiXCR, one entry per CDR3 protein. Among some 620,000 distinct CDR3 sequences listed, roughly 16% were seen once. Material for sequencing was blood. These TCRs come from a woman aged 25 to 39 with Graves' hyperthyroidism.

The chain employs TRBV12-3 or TRBV12-4 and TRBJ2-3, with 8 bases lining up with TRBD1. Trimming at V came to 5 bases and at J to 4 bases, leaving 11 bases not matched to a gene. The CDR3 is 16 residues long. As DNA, the CDR3 is TGTGCCAGCAGTCCCCCCGACAGGGGCCCCCCAGATACGCAGTATTTT. This sequence encodes CASSPPDRGPPDTQYF.

Many counts were recorded for this clonotype. The chain couples TRBV3-1 to TRBJ2-2; TRBD2 matches 13 bases. Germline V gene sequence: CDR1 LGHDT, CDR2 YNNKEL (reference sequence). This CDR3 spans 19 amino acids. V shed 2 bases, J shed 3 bases, and the junction held 9 bases outside the gene matches. The CDR3 sequence: CASSQPLRTSGRHTGELFF. The CDR3, as DNA: TGTGCCAGCAGCCAACCCCTTCGGACTAGCGGGAGACACACCGGGGAGCTGTTTTTT.

The genes are TRBV11-3 and TRBJ2-7; D is ambiguous. Germline V gives CDR1 SGHNT, CDR2 YENEEA. The CDR3 covers 14 residues. V gave up 2 bases and J gave up 7 bases, with 15 bases separating them. CDR3 residues: CASSLTQTSLEQYF. The CDR3, as DNA: TGTGCCAGCAGCTTAACCCAGACCTCCTTGGAGCAGTACTTC.

The V call is TRBV14, the J call TRBJ2-1; 10 positions agree with TRBD2. The germline CDR1 and CDR2 sequences are SGHDN and FVKESK. Germline trimming cut 5 bases from V and 8 bases from J; bases unmatched to any gene: 3. The CDR3 totals 13 residues. CDR3 sequence (DNA): TGTGCCAGCAGCAAAGCGGGAGGGTATGAGCAGTTCTTC. It is translated as CASSKAGGYEQFF.

The rearrangement uses TRBV6-1 and TRBJ2-5; TRBD1 matches at 8 bases. CDR1 MNHNS and CDR2 SASEGT come from the germline V gene. Losses at the gene ends were 5 bases for V and 7 bases for J; bases not matched to a gene: 9. The CDR3 is made up of 14 amino acids. In DNA form, the CDR3 reads TGTGCCAGCAGTACTTGGACAGGGAGTGTGACCCAGTACTTC. Translating gives CASSTWTGSVTQYF.

In this sample, this clonotype turned up a few times. The chain's CDR3 is CSAMGGKWSNQPQHF. In nucleotides, the CDR3 is TGCAGTGCTATGGGGGGGAAATGGTCCAATCAGCCCCAGCATTTT. V is TRBV20-1 and J is TRBJ1-5; TRBD1 is a possible D gene (5 bases). Germline lookup yields CDR1 DFQATT and CDR2 SNEGSKA (reference sequence). The CDR3 is 15 amino acids. V was cut by 4 bases and J by 3 bases, with 16 bases left in between.

This clonotype was counted ten times or more. The chain uses TRBV28 and TRBJ2-7, with D perhaps being TRBD1 or TRBD2 (6 bases each). Germline V gene data show CDR1 as MDHEN and CDR2 as SYDVKM. This CDR3 comprises 16 residues. V gave up 5 bases and J gave up 4 bases, with 21 bases separating them. DNA for the CDR3: TGTGCCAGCAGTCCCCGGGGGAGCAGGGGAGGATACGAGCAGTACTTC. Encoded protein: CASSPRGSRGGYEQYF.

This clonotype has only a few counts. This clone may be a read error of a much larger clone one base away. The chain recombines TRBV14 with TRBJ2-5; TRBD1 aligns across 8 bases. After removal of 5 bases from V and 4 bases from J, the junction contained 6 bases not matched to a gene. The CDR3 covers 14 residues. Germline V lookup: CDR1 SGHDN, CDR2 FVKESK. The chain's CDR3 is CASSFRGRRETQYF. In DNA, the CDR3 is TGTGCCAGCAGCTTCAGGGGGCGAAGAGAGACCCAGTACTTC.

This clonotype was detected a few times. The chain joins TRBV27 to TRBJ2-3, with TRBD1 identical over 9 bases. Trimming took 1 base from V and 2 from J; bases not matched to a gene: 10. Germline V lookup: CDR1 MNHEY, CDR2 SMNVEV (reference sequence). CDR3 length: 18 residues. CDR3 residues: CASSLYYPGTGNTDTQYF. The CDR3 nucleotides are TGTGCCAGCAGTTTATACTACCCAGGGACAGGGAACACAGATACGCAGTATTTT.

This clonotype showed up many times. The chain employs TRBV25-1 and TRBJ2-3; D not resolved. The CDR3 is 11 amino acids. Germline lookup yields CDR1 MGHDK and CDR2 SYGVNS. The V end was cut by 4 bases, the J end by 8 bases, with 7 bases between. The CDR3 spells CASSGVATQYF. Here the CDR3 DNA reads TGTGCCAGCAGTGGCGTTGCTACGCAGTATTTT.

The rearrangement uses TRBV19 and TRBJ2-7; 8 positions agree with TRBD2. CDR1 and CDR2 (germline): LNHDA, SQIVND (reference sequence). This CDR3 spans 15 amino acids. The V gene end was trimmed by 3 bases and the J gene end by 6 bases; junction bases not matched to a gene: 10. This CDR3 is CASSIVGVAGIEQYF. The CDR3 DNA follows: TGTGCCAGTAGTATCGTGGGAGTAGCGGGAATCGAGCAGTACTTC.

In its sample, this clonotype was seen many times. The chain employs TRBV6-2 or TRBV6-3 and TRBJ1-5; D might be TRBD1 (5 bases). The CDR3 runs 15 residues. Germline loops: CDR1 MNHEY, CDR2 SVGEGT. The V and J ends lost 1 base and 7 bases respectively, with 14 bases between them. The CDR3 bases are TGTGCCAGCAGTTACTTTGGGGACCGGAGCCAGCCCCAGCATTTT. Amino acids: CASSYFGDRSQPQHF.

This clonotype appeared many times. The chain uses TRBV19 and TRBJ1-5; tentative D call: TRBD1 (5 bases). Germline V gene data show CDR1 as LNHDA and CDR2 as SQIVND (reference sequence). The CDR3 sequence is 14 residues long. The ends were cut back, 4 bases at V and 4 bases at J, with 11 bases in the middle. The DNA of the CDR3 is TGTGCCAGTAGTACCTCGAACAGGAATCAGCCCCAGCATTTT. This sequence encodes CASSTSNRNQPQHF.

This clonotype was seen a few times. The chain recombines TRBV20-1 with TRBJ1-1, with 9 bases fitting TRBD1. Germline V gene lookup returns CDR1 DFQATT and CDR2 SNEGSKA (reference sequence). The CDR3 has 18 residues. V dropped 1 base and J dropped 0; count of bases not matched to a gene: 12. The CDR3 spells CSARGRLGQGIMNTEAFF. The DNA for the CDR3 is TGCAGTGCTAGAGGGAGGCTTGGACAGGGGATCATGAACACTGAAGCTTTCTTT.

The J gene is TRBJ2-1, the V gene TRBV19; TRBD2 agrees at 10 bases. V lost 7 bases, J lost 4 bases, and 7 bases stayed unmatched. This CDR3 is built from 15 residues. Germline CDR1 is LNHDA and CDR2 is SQIVND (reference sequence). CDR3 sequence reads: CASKASGSGYNEQFF. CDR3 in DNA: TGTGCCAGTAAGGCTAGCGGGAGTGGATACAATGAGCAGTTCTTC.

The sample holds a few counts of this clonotype. The chain couples TRBV28 to TRBJ2-1; 14 bases agree with TRBD2. The ends lost 7 bases at V and 6 bases at J; junction bases unmatched: 5. The V gene's germline CDR1 is MDHEN and CDR2 SYDVKM. This CDR3 has 15 amino acids. CDR3: CASKSGTSGSNEQFF. CDR3 nucleotide sequence: TGTGCCAGCAAATCCGGGACTAGCGGGAGCAATGAGCAGTTCTTC.

This clonotype appeared many times. The gene calls are TRBV5-6 and TRBJ2-1, with D possibly being TRBD2 (5 bases). Trimming cost V 2 bases and J 6 bases, with 15 bases left between them. CDR1 and CDR2 from the germline V gene are SGHDT and YYEEEE. The CDR3 runs to 15 residues. Written as DNA, the CDR3 is TGTGCCAGCAGCTTCGCCGGTGCGGGCGGCAATGAGCAGTTCTTC. The encoded protein is CASSFAGAGGNEQFF.

At least ten counts were recorded for this clonotype. The rearrangement joins TRBV18 to TRBJ2-5; D uncertain. The CDR3 spans 11 residues. Germline assignment: CDR1 KGHSH and CDR2 LQKENI. V was cut by 2 bases and J by 10 bases, with 8 bases left in between. The CDR3 sequence is CASSPSIGQYF. In DNA form, the CDR3 reads TGTGCCAGCTCACCATCGATAGGCCAGTACTTC.

This clonotype appeared many times. This chain links TRBV7-9 with TRBJ1-2; D remains unclear. In germline, CDR1 is SEHNR, CDR2 FQNEAQ (reference sequence). This CDR3 has 12 amino acids. Trimming took 0 bases from V and 10 from J, leaving 9 bases between them. The CDR3 region has the DNA TGTGCCAGCAGCTTAGCGGGGAGTGACTACACCTTC. Its translation: CASSLAGSDYTF.

This clonotype came up many times. This chain links TRBV11-2 with TRBJ2-7, with TRBD1 matching over 9 bases. The germline gives CDR1 SGHAT, CDR2 FQNNGV. V gave up 1 base and J gave up 2 bases; unmatched junction bases: 6. The CDR3 contains 16 residues. The chain's CDR3 is CASSLVVGQGPYEQYF. The CDR3 region has the DNA TGTGCCAGCAGCTTAGTCGTGGGACAGGGACCCTACGAGCAGTACTTC.

The table lists this clonotype with many counts. The chain is built from TRBV5-1 and TRBJ1-1; D is perhaps TRBD1 (5 bases). V lost 4 bases and J 1 base, leaving 17 bases between the germline ends. Per germline, CDR1 SGHRS and CDR2 YFSETQ. The CDR3 contains 16 residues. CDR3 coding DNA: TGCGCCAGCAGCCTCGGACATAGGACGGCGAACACTGAAGCTTTCTTT. Its translation: CASSLGHRTANTEAFF.

This clonotype was counted a few times. V gene TRBV6-1 combines with J gene TRBJ2-5, with D tentatively TRBD1 or TRBD2 (5 bases each). V gave up 5 bases and J gave up 4 bases, with 17 bases separating them. Per germline, CDR1 MNHNS and CDR2 SASEGT. This CDR3 region has 15 residues. CDR3: CASSSGKGPRETQYF. CDR3 sequence (DNA): TGTGCCAGCAGTTCCGGGAAGGGGCCCCGAGAGACCCAGTACTTC.

This clonotype has at least ten counts. The DNA for the CDR3 is TGTGCCTGGAGTGTGGGGGGGACTAGCGGGCTCCAAGAGACCCAGTACTTC. It is translated as CAWSVGGTSGLQETQYF. The chain has TRBV30 and TRBJ2-5; 12 nucleotides line up with TRBD2. The CDR3 covers 17 residues. The J segment lost 1 base and the V segment lost 0 bases, leaving 6 bases of the junction unmatched. CDR1 and CDR2 from the germline V gene are GTSNPN and SVGIG (reference sequence). Full variable domain (missing parts from reference TRBV30 and TRBJ2-5): SQTIHQWPATLVQPVGSPLSLECTVEGTSNPNLYWYRQAAGRGLQLLFYSVGIGQISSEVPQNLSASRPQDRQFILSSKKLLLSDSGFYLCAWSVGGTSGLQETQYFGPGTRLLVL.

This clonotype was found many times. The chain joins TRBV30 to TRBJ2-1; D may be TRBD1 or TRBD2 (5 bases each). V lost 8 bases and J lost 0, with 11 bases in between. In germline, CDR1 is GTSNPN, CDR2 SVGIG (reference sequence). The CDR3 length is 13 residues. In nucleotides, the CDR3 is TGTGCCGGGACCAAGAGCTCCTACAATGAGCAGTTCTTC. This codes for CAGTKSSYNEQFF.

In its sample, this clonotype was seen a few times. The V gene is TRBV5-1, the J gene TRBJ2-3; the D gene is possibly TRBD2 (5 bases). The CDR3 sequence is 19 residues long. Germline V lookup: CDR1 SGHRS, CDR2 YFSETQ. Trimming shortened V by 5 bases and J by 3 bases, and 28 bases separated the two germline ends. CDR3 in amino acids: CASRRSNGGLGEWTDTQYF. CDR3 nucleotide sequence: TGCGCCAGCAGGAGATCTAATGGAGGACTCGGGGAGTGGACAGATACGCAGTATTTT.